The present TCR beta chain was sequenced within a study of technical replicates of blood from a handful of donors. The V end was cut by 1 base, the J end by 2 bases, with 17 bases between. This CDR3 is 17 amino acids long. CDR1 is SGHNT and CDR2 is YENEEA in the germline V gene. Here immunoSEQ multiplex PCR was the method, and the copy in TCRdb shows in-frame clones only, minus some. The sample yields 50,000 to 70,000 clones, about 93% seen once. This chain links TRBV11-3 with TRBJ1-1; D ambiguous. Sequencing was performed on PBMCs. The origin of this receptor is a human donor in good health. Some clones in this sample may be carry-over from other donors' samples. CDR3: CASSLGEPGRGNTEAFF. In DNA form, the CDR3 reads TGTGCCAGCAGCTTAGGAGAACCGGGGAGAGGTAACACTGAAGCTTTCTTT. The full variable domain, completed using reference TRBV11-3 and TRBJ1-1, is EAGVVQSPRYKIIEKKQPVAFWCNPISGHNTLYWYLQNLGQGPELLIRYENEEAVDDSQLPKDRFSAERLKGVDSTLKIQPAELGDSAVYLCASSLGEPGRGNTEAFFGQGTRLTVV.